This is a list of T cell receptor beta chains from one sample in a study of tumor and adjacent non-tumor tissue in lung cancer. Each CDR3 protein is one row after TCRdb ran MiXCR on the multiplex PCR reads. The data contain under 95,000 distinct CDR3 sequences, just over 65% of them singletons. Sequences were obtained from lung tumor tissue. Receptors originate from a man aged 55 to 70 with non-small cell lung cancer. Each CDR3 is given without its conserved first and last residue. Each record gives: J gene, D gene, V gene, CDR3 protein. D genes are given only for firm matches.

j_gene: TRBJ2-7; d_gene: TRBD2; v_gene: TRBV11-2; CDR3aa: ASSPFVAGAYEQY
j_gene: TRBJ2-5; d_gene: TRBD2; v_gene: TRBV5-1; CDR3aa: ASSLAGSSGQETQY
j_gene: TRBJ1-2; d_gene: TRBD1; v_gene: TRBV19; CDR3aa: ASSIETGYGYT
j_gene: TRBJ2-1; d_gene: -; v_gene: TRBV20-1; CDR3aa: SARTPVLNVDEQF
j_gene: TRBJ1-4; d_gene: -; v_gene: TRBV6-1; CDR3aa: DSSAQGLREKPF
j_gene: TRBJ1-1; d_gene: TRBD1; v_gene: TRBV20-1; CDR3aa: STRDWTGRSNTEAF
j_gene: TRBJ2-1; d_gene: -; v_gene: TRBV6-1; CDR3aa: VSSDLGKSSYNVQF
j_gene: TRBJ2-2; d_gene: TRBD1; v_gene: TRBV11-1; CDR3aa: DSRRTGADPNTGELF
j_gene: TRBJ2-3; d_gene: -; v_gene: TRBV11-2; CDR3aa: ASSLDGREDTDTQY
j_gene: TRBJ1-2; d_gene: -; v_gene: TRBV6-5; CDR3aa: ASISGGHYGCT
j_gene: TRBJ2-7; d_gene: -; v_gene: TRBV20-1; CDR3aa: SADRCYEQY
j_gene: TRBJ2-7; d_gene: -; v_gene: TRBV12-3/TRBV12-4; CDR3aa: ASSFAGSRRGYEQY
j_gene: TRBJ2-1; d_gene: TRBD1; v_gene: TRBV11-1; CDR3aa: ATSLGDRVNEQF
j_gene: TRBJ2-3; d_gene: -; v_gene: TRBV4-1; CDR3aa: GSSQYDTPGPTTDTQY
j_gene: TRBJ2-5; d_gene: -; v_gene: TRBV5-6; CDR3aa: ASSLKDGGETQY
j_gene: TRBJ2-4; d_gene: TRBD1; v_gene: TRBV7-9; CDR3aa: ASSSWGTGARPLAKNIQY
j_gene: TRBJ1-1; d_gene: -; v_gene: TRBV12-3/TRBV12-4; CDR3aa: VSSLANAEAF
j_gene: TRBJ2-7; d_gene: -; v_gene: TRBV12-3/TRBV12-4; CDR3aa: ARSLWADGGEQY
j_gene: TRBJ2-1; d_gene: -; v_gene: TRBV11-2; CDR3aa: ASSTTSRRPRSTYEQF
j_gene: TRBJ2-3; d_gene: -; v_gene: TRBV11-1; CDR3aa: ASSPGDKDTQY
j_gene: TRBJ2-6; d_gene: -; v_gene: TRBV5-6; CDR3aa: ASSLGISGANVLA
j_gene: TRBJ2-5; d_gene: -; v_gene: TRBV5-4; CDR3aa: ASSFPGGEETQY
j_gene: TRBJ2-2; d_gene: -; v_gene: TRBV5-4; CDR3aa: AGSPASESDTGELF
j_gene: TRBJ1-1; d_gene: -; v_gene: TRBV5-5; CDR3aa: ASRLHRGTNSEAF
j_gene: TRBJ2-7; d_gene: TRBD1; v_gene: TRBV10-3; CDR3aa: DISDTTGAPTYEQY
j_gene: TRBJ1-5; d_gene: TRBD1; v_gene: TRBV11-2; CDR3aa: DSSLGRGQHQPQH
j_gene: TRBJ1-1; d_gene: TRBD1; v_gene: TRBV29-1; CDR3aa: SVNGTVNTETF
j_gene: TRBJ2-3; d_gene: TRBD2; v_gene: TRBV7-3; CDR3aa: SSSLSGKSTDTQY
j_gene: TRBJ2-4; d_gene: TRBD1; v_gene: TRBV12-3/TRBV12-4; CDR3aa: AGSFDRVAKKIQY
j_gene: TRBJ2-1; d_gene: -; v_gene: TRBV29-1; CDR3aa: SVSTSTPGYYDEQF
j_gene: TRBJ2-7; d_gene: TRBD1; v_gene: TRBV11-2; CDR3aa: ASSLSGGAQHEQY
j_gene: TRBJ2-1; d_gene: -; v_gene: TRBV11-2; CDR3aa: ASSLDLAGEF
j_gene: TRBJ2-5; d_gene: TRBD1; v_gene: TRBV29-1; CDR3aa: IVGDRGLKTQH
j_gene: TRBJ2-7; d_gene: -; v_gene: TRBV12-3/TRBV12-4; CDR3aa: ASSPGLYEQY
j_gene: TRBJ2-2; d_gene: -; v_gene: TRBV6-2/TRBV6-3; CDR3aa: ASSYPSTGELF
j_gene: TRBJ2-1; d_gene: -; v_gene: TRBV11-2; CDR3aa: ASSPARLEQF
j_gene: TRBJ2-3; d_gene: -; v_gene: TRBV11-3; CDR3aa: ASSLAGCTHTQY
j_gene: TRBJ1-1; d_gene: TRBD1; v_gene: TRBV12-3/TRBV12-4; CDR3aa: ASILYRTGEKGTVF
j_gene: TRBJ1-5; d_gene: -; v_gene: TRBV6-6; CDR3aa: ASSFRQNNQPQH
j_gene: TRBJ2-1; d_gene: TRBD1; v_gene: TRBV29-1; CDR3aa: SGQGSHNGQS
j_gene: TRBJ1-6; d_gene: -; v_gene: TRBV20-1; CDR3aa: STSPSIAYNSPLN
j_gene: TRBJ1-1; d_gene: TRBD1; v_gene: TRBV5-1; CDR3aa: ASSVTGKGTEAI
j_gene: TRBJ2-7; d_gene: TRBD2; v_gene: TRBV12-3/TRBV12-4; CDR3aa: ASILSGTGFYEQY